A single T cell receptor (beta chain) is shown here with its context. Its antigen is undetermined. The CDR3 runs 14 residues. Germline assignment: CDR1 SNHLY and CDR2 FYNNEI. J was trimmed by 2 bases and V by 7 bases; bases with no gene match: 3. The sample originates from a study of vaccination effects on CD4 cells after COVID-19. Study as a whole: Each participant was given two doses of one vaccine (BNT162b2 or mRNA-1273). Whole-study findings and limits: Among infection- and vaccine-induced clones, marked clonal contraction occurred late after vaccination.

Produced via immunoSEQ multiplex PCR; TCRdb's table is partial and in-frame only. The sample yields 45,000 to 70,000 clones, around 80% seen once. Viral peptide pool expansion of antigen-specific CD4+ T cells preceded sequencing in the ViraFEST assay. Cells that had been cultured for 10 days were the source of isolated CD4+ T cells. PCR-confirmed SARS-CoV-2 infection occurred in the person between March and December 2020. Cultures used roughly 2 million PBMC per well, about 10 IU/ml IL-2 and around 10 ug/ml peptides. This TCR derives from a human donor who had a prior SARS-CoV-2 infection. The rearrangement joins TRBV2 to TRBJ1-2; 11 bases line up with TRBD1. The sample was CD4+ T cells from PBMCs cultured with HIV peptides, taken before COVID-19 vaccination. Subset described: HIV-1 Nef peptide pool negative control/reference culture. The CDR3 is CASTRTGGNYGYTF. CDR3 nucleotide sequence: TGTGCCAGCACAAGGACAGGGGGCAACTATGGCTACACCTTC.